This T cell receptor (beta chain) was identified in a study of blood T cell repertoires in COVID-19. TCRdb's copy holds only in-frame clones and misses some; the assay was immunoSEQ multiplex PCR. This repertoire shows some 180,000 clones, around four fifths found once; its top ten account for approximately 2.9%. The CDR3 has 17 residues. Germline CDR1 and CDR2: SGHRS and YFSETQ. V lost 0 bases and J lost 0, with 13 bases in between. The receptor was isolated from a woman older than 75 with active or convalescent COVID-19. The V and J genes are TRBV5-1 and TRBJ1-3, with unresolved D. The source material was peripheral blood. The CDR3 sequence: CASSLASSRGSGNTIYF. The CDR3 bases are TGCGCCAGCAGCTTGGCCTCGTCCCGGGGCTCTGGAAACACCATATATTTT.